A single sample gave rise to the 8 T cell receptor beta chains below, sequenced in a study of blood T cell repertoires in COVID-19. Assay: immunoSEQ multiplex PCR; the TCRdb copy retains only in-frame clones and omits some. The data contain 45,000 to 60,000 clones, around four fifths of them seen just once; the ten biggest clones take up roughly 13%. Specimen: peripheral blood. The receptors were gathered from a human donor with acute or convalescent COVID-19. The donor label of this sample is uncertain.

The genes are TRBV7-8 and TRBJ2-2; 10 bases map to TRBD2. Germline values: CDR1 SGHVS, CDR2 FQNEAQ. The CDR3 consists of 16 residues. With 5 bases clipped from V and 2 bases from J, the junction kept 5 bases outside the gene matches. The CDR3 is CASSPSGRGNTGELFF. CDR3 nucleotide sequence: TGTGCCAGCAGCCCAAGCGGGAGGGGAAACACCGGGGAGCTGTTTTTT.

The CDR3 sequence is CASSPGGQGRRETQYF. Here the CDR3 DNA reads TGTGCCAGCTCACCGGGCGGACAGGGGCGAAGGGAGACCCAGTACTTC. The chain uses TRBV18 and TRBJ2-5, with TRBD1 matching 9 bases. Germline V lookup: CDR1 KGHSH, CDR2 LQKENI. V was pared by 3 bases and J by 5 bases, with 10 bases of the junction left unmatched. The CDR3 covers 16 residues.

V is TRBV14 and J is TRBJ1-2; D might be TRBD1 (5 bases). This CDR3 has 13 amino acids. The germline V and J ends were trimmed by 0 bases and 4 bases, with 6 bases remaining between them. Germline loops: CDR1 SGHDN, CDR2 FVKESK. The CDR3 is CASSQDRAYGYTF. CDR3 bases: TGTGCCAGCAGCCAAGACAGGGCCTATGGCTACACCTTC.

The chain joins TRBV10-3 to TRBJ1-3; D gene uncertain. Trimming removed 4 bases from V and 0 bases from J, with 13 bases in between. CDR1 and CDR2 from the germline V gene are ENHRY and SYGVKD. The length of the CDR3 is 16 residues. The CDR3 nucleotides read TGTGCCATCAGTGTTTTGGGCCCAAGCTCTGGAAACACCATATATTTT. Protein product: CAISVLGPSSGNTIYF.

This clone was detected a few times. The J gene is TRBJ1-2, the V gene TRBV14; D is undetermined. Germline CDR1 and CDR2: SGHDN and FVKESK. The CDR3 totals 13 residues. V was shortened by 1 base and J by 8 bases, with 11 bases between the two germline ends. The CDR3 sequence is CASSQVPSVGYTF. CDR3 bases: TGTGCCAGCAGCCAAGTACCTTCGGTCGGCTACACCTTC.

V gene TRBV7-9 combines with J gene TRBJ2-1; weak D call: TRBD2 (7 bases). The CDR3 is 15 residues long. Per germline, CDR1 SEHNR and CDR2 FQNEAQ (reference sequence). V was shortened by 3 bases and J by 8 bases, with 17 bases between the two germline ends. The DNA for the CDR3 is TGTGCCAGCAGCTTGAGGGGGGGACTCCCCTATGAGCAGTTCTTC. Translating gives CASSLRGGLPYEQFF.

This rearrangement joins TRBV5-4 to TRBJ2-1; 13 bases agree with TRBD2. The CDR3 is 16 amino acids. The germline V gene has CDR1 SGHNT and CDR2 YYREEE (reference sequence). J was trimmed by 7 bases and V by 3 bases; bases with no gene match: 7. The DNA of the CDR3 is TGTGCCAGCAGCTCCGGACTAGCGGGAGCTGGGAATGAGCAGTTCTTC. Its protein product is CASSSGLAGAGNEQFF.

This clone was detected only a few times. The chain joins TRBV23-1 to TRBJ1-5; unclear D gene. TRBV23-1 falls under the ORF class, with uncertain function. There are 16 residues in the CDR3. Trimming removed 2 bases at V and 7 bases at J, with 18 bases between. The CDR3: CASSQLSILLAQPQHF. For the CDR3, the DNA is TGCGCCAGCAGTCAACTAAGTATTCTGCTAGCGCAGCCCCAGCATTTT.